The next 29 T cell receptor beta chains were all read from a single sample in a study of OX40 agonist ivuxolimab in advanced cancers. The protocol was immunoSEQ multiplex PCR, while the TCRdb copy is restricted to in-frame clones and leaves out a portion. The sample carries tens of thousands of clones, roughly nine tenths recorded once. The input for sequencing was CD4+ or CD8+ T cells sorted from blood, taken in a trial of the OX40 agonist ivuxolimab. These TCRs come from an adult with an advanced solid tumor such as melanoma, head and neck, liver or kidney cancer.

The rearrangement uses TRBV7-8 and TRBJ2-7, with D tentatively TRBD2 (5 bases). Deletions cut 3 bases from V and 9 bases from J, with 9 bases between. The CDR3 covers 11 residues. Germline V lookup: CDR1 SGHVS, CDR2 FQNEAQ. This chain's CDR3 is CASSFRDMQYF. As DNA, the CDR3 is TGTGCCAGCAGCTTCCGGGATATGCAGTACTTC. Complete variable domain (other parts from reference TRBV7-8 and TRBJ2-7): GAGVSQSPRYKVAKRGQDVALRCDPISGHVSLFWYQQALGQGPEFLTYFQNEAQLDKSGLPSDRFFAERPEGSVSTLKIQRTQQEDSAVYLCASSFRDMQYFGPGTRLTVT.

This clone was counted once. This chain links TRBV6-5 with TRBJ2-5; 9 bases line up with TRBD2. J lost 4 bases, V lost 5 bases, and 8 bases had no gene match. Looked up from germline, CDR1 is MNHEY and CDR2 is SVGAGI. The CDR3 loop spans 15 amino acids. The CDR3 bases are TGTGCCAGCAGTATAGCGGGGGCAGGGGGAGAGACCCAGTACTTC. It translates to CASSIAGAGGETQYF.

The chain recombines TRBV6-6 with TRBJ1-1; no reliable D call. This CDR3 is built from 14 residues. Looked up from germline, CDR1 is MNHNY and CDR2 is SVGAGI (reference sequence). V lost 6 bases and J lost 5, with 16 bases in between. The CDR3 region is CASRSPARITEAFF. For the CDR3, the DNA is TGTGCCAGCAGAAGTCCAGCTCGTATAACTGAAGCTTTCTTT.

This chain joins TRBV10-3 and TRBJ1-4, with D tentatively TRBD1 (5 bases). The length of the CDR3 is 14 residues. CDR1 is ENHRY, CDR2 SYGVKD, per germline. V was pared by 6 bases and J by 10 bases, with 18 bases between. The CDR3 DNA reads TGTGCCATCAGAGGGGATGGCAACGAAGGAAAACTGTTTTTT. As protein: CAIRGDGNEGKLFF.

This clone has only one observation. This chain uses TRBV7-9 with TRBJ1-1, with 10 bases fitting TRBD1. This CDR3 spans 15 amino acids. V gave up 1 base and J gave up 9 bases; unmatched junction bases: 8. Germline V gives CDR1 SEHNR, CDR2 FQNEAQ (reference sequence). CDR3 region: CASSLVWDRGGKAFF. DNA for the CDR3: TGTGCCAGCAGCTTAGTCTGGGACAGGGGTGGAAAAGCTTTCTTT.

In its sample, this clone is large. The V and J genes are TRBV6-5 and TRBJ2-7; 11 bases align to TRBD1. After removal of 5 bases from V and 6 bases from J, the junction contained 6 bases not matched to a gene. There are 14 residues in the CDR3. Looked up from germline, CDR1 is MNHEY and CDR2 is SVGAGI. The chain's CDR3 is CASSLSGTGGEQYF. CDR3 coding DNA: TGTGCCAGCAGTCTCTCCGGGACAGGGGGCGAGCAGTACTTC.

The V call is TRBV19, the J call TRBJ2-7; D call uncertain. The CDR3 totals 13 residues. The germline gives CDR1 LNHDA, CDR2 SQIVND (reference sequence). Trimming took off 5 bases at V and 2 bases at J, with 10 bases between the two ends. CDR3 in DNA: TGTGCCAGTAGTGGGCACAAGACCTACGAGCAGTACTTC. It yields the protein CASSGHKTYEQYF.

V gene TRBV6-5 combines with J gene TRBJ1-2, with D possibly TRBD1 on 5 matching bases. Germline lookup yields CDR1 MNHEY and CDR2 SVGAGI. The length of the CDR3 is 13 residues. Trimming left V 7 bases short and J 4 bases short, with 13 bases between. The CDR3 loop is CASTPNGGYGYTF. In DNA, the CDR3 is TGTGCCAGCACCCCCAACGGGGGCTATGGCTACACCTTC.

V and J are TRBV7-9 and TRBJ1-6; D may be TRBD1 (6 bases). Trimming removed 10 bases from V and 9 bases from J, with 22 bases in between. CDR3 length equals 15 residues. The germline gives CDR1 SEHNR, CDR2 FQNEAQ (reference sequence). The CDR3 spells CAIPLTPQGRSPLHF. DNA for the CDR3: TGTGCCATACCATTGACACCACAGGGCCGTTCACCCCTCCACTTT.

This clone was detected a few times. V is TRBV25-1 and J is TRBJ1-2, with D perhaps TRBD1 (5 bases). The V end was cut by 5 bases, the J end by 8 bases, with 15 bases between. This CDR3 region has 13 residues. The germline CDR1 and CDR2 sequences are MGHDK and SYGVNS. The CDR3 region has the DNA TGTGCCAGCAGTAAGGCACAGGAGGAAGGCTACACCTTC. Residues: CASSKAQEEGYTF.

The CDR3, as DNA: TGTGCCAGCAGCCGGACAGGGCGGGCGAGCACTGAAGCTTTCTTT. Amino acid sequence: CASSRTGRASTEAFF. The chain couples TRBV7-2 to TRBJ1-1, with 8 bases fitting TRBD1. CDR1 and CDR2 (germline): SGHTA, FQGNSA. This CDR3 region has 15 residues. V was pared by 5 bases and J by 4 bases, with 9 bases of the junction left unmatched.

A few counts support this clone. This rearrangement joins TRBV11-1 to TRBJ2-2; maybe TRBD2 (5 bases). Germline CDR1 reads SGHAT; CDR2 reads FQDESV (reference sequence). This CDR3 spans 14 amino acids. Trimming took 7 bases from V and 5 from J, leaving 14 bases between them. The CDR3 nucleotides read TGTGCCAGCACCCTCTCGGGGAGAACCGGGGAGCTGTTTTTT. Amino acids: CASTLSGRTGELFF.

The gene calls are TRBV30 and TRBJ1-6; TRBD1 is a possible D gene (6 bases). The germline V and J ends were trimmed by 0 bases and 9 bases, with 15 bases remaining between them. This CDR3 has 15 amino acids. Germline V lookup: CDR1 GTSNPN, CDR2 SVGIG (reference sequence). The CDR3 nucleotides read TGTGCCTGGAGTGTGGATGGGGGGCGCGGTTCACCCCTCCACTTT. Translating gives CAWSVDGGRGSPLHF.

The rearrangement joins TRBV5-1 to TRBJ2-3; no definite D call. The CDR3 runs 15 residues. Trimming removed 2 bases at V and 0 bases at J, with 10 bases between. The germline gives CDR1 SGHRS, CDR2 YFSETQ. CDR3: CASSFYGQSTDTQYF. In nucleotides, the CDR3 is TGCGCCAGCAGCTTTTACGGGCAGAGCACAGATACGCAGTATTTT.

V gene TRBV28 combines with J gene TRBJ1-2, with D perhaps matching TRBD1 (6 bases). The germline gives CDR1 MDHEN, CDR2 SYDVKM. V shed 3 bases and J shed 2 bases, with 7 bases lying between them. The CDR3 runs 13 residues. CDR3 bases: TGTGCCAGCAGTTTGGACAGAAACTATGGCTACACCTTC. Its translation: CASSLDRNYGYTF.

This chain uses TRBV5-1 with TRBJ2-7; tentatively, D is TRBD2 (5 bases). This CDR3 is 14 amino acids long. Per germline, CDR1 SGHRS and CDR2 YFSETQ. Trimming pared 4 bases from V and 2 bases from J, leaving 13 bases between. CDR3 amino acids: CASSVTGVTYEQYF. The CDR3 region has the DNA TGCGCCAGCAGCGTTACCGGGGTGACCTACGAGCAGTACTTC.

V is TRBV4-2 and J is TRBJ2-1; 8 nucleotides line up with TRBD1. V lost 4 bases, J lost 9 bases, and 5 bases stayed unmatched. The CDR3 is 13 amino acids. Per germline, CDR1 LGHNA and CDR2 YNFKEQ. Written as DNA, the CDR3 is TGTGCCAGCAGCCCAGGACAGGGTCTTGAGCAGTTCTTC. It encodes CASSPGQGLEQFF.

This chain uses TRBV6-1 with TRBJ1-5, with TRBD1 identical over 7 bases. V lost 6 bases, J lost 5 bases, and 7 bases stayed unmatched. Germline V gene data show CDR1 as MNHNS and CDR2 as SASEGT. CDR3 length: 14 amino acids. For the CDR3, the DNA is TGTGCCAGCAGCGACGACAGGGTCGATCAGCCCCAGCATTTT. Encoded protein: CASSDDRVDQPQHF.

The chain uses TRBV7-8 and TRBJ1-1; the D gene is possibly TRBD1 (5 bases). Trimming stripped 0 bases from V and 5 bases from J, with 19 bases between. CDR3 size: 17 residues. Germline CDR1 SGHVS, CDR2 FQNEAQ. The DNA for the CDR3 is TGTGCCAGCAGCTTAGCGTTGGGGATCGGGGCTTATACTGAAGCTTTCTTT. Translation: CASSLALGIGAYTEAFF. Full variable domain (outside the CDR3, taken from reference TRBV7-8 and TRBJ1-1): GAGVSQSPRYKVAKRGQDVALRCDPISGHVSLFWYQQALGQGPEFLTYFQNEAQLDKSGLPSDRFFAERPEGSVSTLKIQRTQQEDSAVYLCASSLALGIGAYTEAFFGQGTRLTVV.

The chain joins TRBV6-5 to TRBJ1-3; D not certain. The CDR3 is made up of 13 amino acids. With 7 bases removed from V and 4 bases from J, the gap between germline ends came to 11 bases. Germline CDR1 and CDR2: MNHEY and SVGAGI. CDR3 loop: CASTGFGGNTIYF. In DNA, the CDR3 is TGTGCCAGCACCGGGTTCGGAGGAAACACCATATATTTT.

The gene calls are TRBV20-1 and TRBJ2-5; D gene ambiguous. This CDR3 region has 11 residues. Germline CDR1 DFQATT, CDR2 SNEGSKA (reference sequence). The V end lost 0 bases, the J end lost 6 bases, and 5 bases lay between the germline ends. In nucleotides, the CDR3 is TGCAGTGCTAGAGATTCCCAGACCCAGTACTTC. Its translation: CSARDSQTQYF.

V and J are TRBV19 and TRBJ1-3; TRBD1 matches at 8 bases. J gave up 2 bases and V 5 bases, and 11 bases lay outside the gene matches. CDR3 length: 17 amino acids. From germline, CDR1 is LNHDA and CDR2 SQIVND (reference sequence). The CDR3 DNA follows: TGTGCCAGTAGTCCCAGACAGGGGATTTATGCTGGAAACACCATATATTTT. It specifies CASSPRQGIYAGNTIYF.

V is TRBV7-8 and J is TRBJ1-5; possible D gene TRBD1, 5 bases. This CDR3 comprises 14 residues. Trimming pared 5 bases from V and 4 bases from J, leaving 12 bases between. Germline-derived CDR1 and CDR2 are SGHVS and FQNEAQ. Here the CDR3 reads CASSLAGPNQPQHF. The CDR3 bases are TGTGCCAGCAGCCTTGCAGGGCCTAATCAGCCCCAGCATTTT.

As for this clone: The sample contains more than one DNA sequence encoding this CDR3. The chain links TRBV29-1 to TRBJ1-2; D not certain. V was trimmed by 4 bases and J by 4 bases, leaving 10 bases between them. The CDR3 sequence is 12 residues long. Germline CDR1 is SQVTM and CDR2 is ANQGSEA. The DNA for the CDR3 is TGCAGCGTTGGGGAGGAGGGCTATGGCTACACCTTC. Protein sequence: CSVGEEGYGYTF.

V usage is TRBV7-3 and J usage is TRBJ1-1; no firm D call. The CDR3 spans 12 residues. With 2 bases removed from V and 7 bases from J, the gap between germline ends came to 8 bases. The germline V gene encodes CDR1 SGHTA and CDR2 FQGTGA. CDR3 sequence reads: CASSLREGEAFF. CDR3 nucleotide sequence: TGTGCCAGCAGCTTACGGGAGGGTGAAGCTTTCTTT.

The rearrangement joins TRBV5-6 to TRBJ1-5; D may be TRBD1 (6 bases). The CDR3 spans 17 residues. In germline, CDR1 is SGHDT, CDR2 YYEEEE. V lost 3 bases and J 2 bases, leaving 18 bases between the germline ends. As DNA, the CDR3 is TGTGCCAGCAGCTATTGGCTAGGGGGGGTACGCAATCAGCCCCAGCATTTT. Translated, it gives CASSYWLGGVRNQPQHF.

The chain uses TRBV7-2 and TRBJ1-1, with TRBD1 as a possible D gene (6 bases). V was pared by 2 bases and J by 6 bases, with 13 bases between. CDR1 SGHTA and CDR2 FQGNSA come from the germline V gene. This CDR3 has 14 residues. Here the CDR3 DNA reads TGTGCCAGCAGCTTACAAGGGGGTTTCGCTGAAGCTTTCTTT. Its translation: CASSLQGGFAEAFF.

The genes are TRBV6-5 and TRBJ1-5; D possibly corresponds to TRBD1 (5 bases). CDR1 and CDR2 from the germline V gene are MNHEY and SVGAGI. Trimming stripped 6 bases from V and 6 bases from J, with 15 bases between. The CDR3 is made up of 14 amino acids. Written as DNA, the CDR3 is TGTGCCAGCAGGCGGGGGGGACTGGGTCAGCCCCAGCATTTT. Protein: CASRRGGLGQPQHF.

This clone has a handful of counts. This chain links TRBV6-6 with TRBJ2-3; 9 bases are shared with TRBD2. The CDR3 extends over 15 amino acids. Germline V lookup: CDR1 MNHNY, CDR2 SVGAGI (reference sequence). Losses at the gene ends were 5 bases for V and 0 bases for J; bases not matched to a gene: 3. The CDR3 nucleotides are TGTGCCAGCAGTCCCCTAGCGGGGAGCACAGATACGCAGTATTTT. This codes for CASSPLAGSTDTQYF.